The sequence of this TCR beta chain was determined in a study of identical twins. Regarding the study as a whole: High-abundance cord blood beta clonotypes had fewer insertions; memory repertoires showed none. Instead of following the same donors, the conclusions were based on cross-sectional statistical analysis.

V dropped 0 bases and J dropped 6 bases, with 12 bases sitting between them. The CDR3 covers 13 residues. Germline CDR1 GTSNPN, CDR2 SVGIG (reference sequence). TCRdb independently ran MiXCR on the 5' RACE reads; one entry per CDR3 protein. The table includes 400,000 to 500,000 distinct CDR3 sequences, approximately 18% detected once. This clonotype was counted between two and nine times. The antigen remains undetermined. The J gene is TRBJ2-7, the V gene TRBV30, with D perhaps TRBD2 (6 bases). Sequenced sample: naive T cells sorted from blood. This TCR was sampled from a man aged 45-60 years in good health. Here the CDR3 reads CAWSVGRVSEQYF. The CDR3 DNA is TGTGCCTGGAGTGTCGGGAGAGTTAGCGAGCAGTACTTC.